The rows below give T cell receptor beta chains drawn from one sample of a study of tumor-infiltrating lymphocytes in primary liver carcinoma. Using its own MiXCR run on the multiplex PCR reads, TCRdb lists one record per CDR3 protein. Of about 120,000 distinct CDR3 sequences listed, less than 75% are singletons. Material for sequencing was tumor-adjacent normal liver tissue. These receptors came from a woman aged 55-69 years with primary liver carcinoma and hepatitis B virus infection. Each CDR3 is given without its conserved first and last residue.

J: TRBJ1-4; V: TRBV7-8; CDR3: ASSLTPRGQNEKLF
J: TRBJ2-3; V: TRBV11-2; CDR3: ASSLGELTYTSDTQY
J: TRBJ2-3; V: TRBV5-1; CDR3: ASSFWTDNTDTHY
J: TRBJ2-1; V: TRBV4-2; CDR3: ASSQESGGPTNELF
J: TRBJ1-4; V: TRBV12-3/TRBV12-4; CDR3: ASSPGQGTNEKLF
J: TRBJ2-3; V: TRBV4-2; CDR3: ASSQVEGGRTDAQY
J: TRBJ2-1; V: TRBV11-2; CDR3: ASSGRLAGGPGNEQF
J: TRBJ2-7; V: TRBV20-1; CDR3: SAKRNYEQY
J: TRBJ2-7; V: TRBV7-2; CDR3: ASSLVGTGVSIEQY
J: TRBJ2-1; V: TRBV6-6; CDR3: ASGSGTGGEQF
J: TRBJ2-1; V: TRBV28; CDR3: ASRTGKTSYNEQS
J: TRBJ2-5; V: TRBV29-1; CDR3: SVMAGGETQY
J: TRBJ2-1; V: TRBV11-2; CDR3: ASSLGWANGRRSKTYSEQF
J: TRBJ2-3; V: TRBV7-3; CDR3: ASSLTGLTDTQY
J: TRBJ1-1; V: TRBV30; CDR3: AWSVGDTEAF